This entry lists 29 T cell receptor beta chains sequenced from one sample in a study of T cells in Graves' hyperthyroidism and ophthalmopathy. Researchers took RNA transcripts and amplified the TCR beta CDR3 regions from them. TCR CDR3 regions were first amplified by RT-PCR with HTBI primers. MiXCR, run by TCRdb on the multiplex PCR reads, gives a single entry per CDR3 protein. The sample has 700,000 or so distinct CDR3 sequences, 16% seen once. The sequencing input was blood. These TCRs come from a man between 18 and 35 years old with Graves' hyperthyroidism.

Written as DNA, the CDR3 is TGTGCCAGCAGATCCAGGGGGCGAGACAGCGGGGAGCTGTTTTTT. Amino acid sequence: CASRSRGRDSGELFF. J is TRBJ2-2 and V is TRBV28; TRBD1 matches at 8 bases. CDR3 length equals 15 residues. V dropped 6 bases and J dropped 7; count of bases not matched to a gene: 10. Germline V gives CDR1 MDHEN, CDR2 SYDVKM.

This clonotype was observed many times. The chain couples TRBV27 to TRBJ2-3; 8 bases map to TRBD2. Germline assignment: CDR1 MNHEY and CDR2 SMNVEV (reference sequence). The CDR3 sequence is 19 residues long. The trim removed 3 bases at V and 4 bases at J, leaving 18 bases unmatched. This CDR3 reads CASSLEPSLGSRGADTQYF. The DNA of the CDR3 is TGTGCCAGCAGTTTGGAACCCAGTCTAGGGTCGCGGGGGGCAGATACGCAGTATTTT.

V usage is TRBV20-1 and J usage is TRBJ1-4; D is undetermined. Trimming left V 6 bases short and J 4 bases short, with 15 bases between. This CDR3 has 14 residues. Looked up from germline, CDR1 is DFQATT and CDR2 is SNEGSKA (reference sequence). This CDR3 is CSAEPGPVNEKLFF. The DNA for the CDR3 is TGCAGTGCAGAACCCGGGCCCGTTAATGAAAAACTGTTTTTT.

This clonotype appeared once. The chain is built from TRBV10-2 and TRBJ1-2; TRBD1 is a possible D gene (6 bases). The CDR3 covers 14 residues. In germline, CDR1 is WSHSY, CDR2 SAAADI. V lost 1 base and J lost 8, with 14 bases in between. Here the CDR3 DNA reads TGCGCCAGCAGTGAGTACAACAGGGAGTTAGGCTACACCTTC. Translated, it gives CASSEYNRELGYTF.

Many counts were recorded for this clonotype. CDR3 loop: CASSLDHLAGAGGELFF. For the CDR3, the DNA is TGTGCCAGCTCACTGGACCACTTAGCGGGAGCAGGCGGGGAGCTGTTTTTT. V usage is TRBV18 and J usage is TRBJ2-2; TRBD2 matches at 9 bases. The CDR3 contains 17 residues. V lost 4 bases and J lost 7; bases outside the gene matches: 13. CDR1 KGHSH and CDR2 LQKENI come from the germline V gene.

The gene calls are TRBV4-1 and TRBJ2-3, with D perhaps TRBD2 (6 bases). With 4 bases removed from V and 2 bases from J, the gap between germline ends came to 13 bases. Germline V gene sequence: CDR1 MGHRA, CDR2 YSYEKL. The CDR3 has 15 residues. For the CDR3, the DNA is TGCGCCAGCAGCCCAGGGAGGCAGTCCACAGATACGCAGTATTTT. Its translation is CASSPGRQSTDTQYF.

In its sample, this clonotype was seen many times. The V call is TRBV5-1, the J call TRBJ2-7, with 12 bases lining up with TRBD2. The CDR3 spans 15 residues. Germline V gene data show CDR1 as SGHRS and CDR2 as YFSETQ. V trimming: 3 bases; J trimming: 0 bases; junction bases outside the gene matches: 1. CDR3 amino acids: CASSWTSGISYEQYF. The CDR3 DNA reads TGCGCCAGCAGCTGGACTAGCGGGATCTCCTACGAGCAGTACTTC.

This clonotype occurred many times. This rearrangement joins TRBV2 to TRBJ1-1; D possibly corresponds to TRBD1 (6 bases). The CDR3 is made up of 13 amino acids. Germline V CDR1 and CDR2: SNHLY, FYNNEI. The ends were cut back, 5 bases at V and 7 bases at J, with 14 bases in the middle. The CDR3 is CASSLTGSVEAFF. CDR3 DNA sequence: TGTGCCAGCAGTCTCACAGGGAGTGTTGAAGCTTTCTTT.

At least ten counts were recorded for this clonotype. J is TRBJ2-6 and V is TRBV2, with D tentatively TRBD1 or TRBD2 (5 bases each). The CDR3 loop spans 16 amino acids. Trimming shortened V by 0 bases and J by 2 bases, and 8 bases separated the two germline ends. Germline V gene data show CDR1 as SNHLY and CDR2 as FYNNEI. CDR3: CASSEAMGAGANVLTF. The CDR3, as DNA: TGTGCCAGCAGTGAAGCCATGGGGGCTGGGGCCAACGTCCTGACTTTC.

The table lists this clonotype with many counts. The V call is TRBV12-3 or TRBV12-4, the J call TRBJ2-1; 7 nucleotides line up with TRBD2. V lost 6 bases to trimming and J lost 4 bases; unmatched junction nucleotides: 12. The CDR3 extends over 16 amino acids. CDR3 sequence reads: CASSSLEGGVYNEQFF. CDR3 nucleotide sequence: TGTGCCAGCAGCTCCCTTGAGGGAGGGGTTTACAATGAGCAGTTCTTC.

This clonotype was seen a few times. The J gene is TRBJ1-1, the V gene TRBV12-3 or TRBV12-4; 7 nucleotides match TRBD1. The CDR3 is made up of 14 amino acids. V shed 3 bases and J 3 bases; nucleotides not matched to a gene: 4. CDR3 nucleotides: TGTGCCAGCAGTTTTCACAGGGGCGACACTGAAGCTTTCTTT. It specifies CASSFHRGDTEAFF.

This chain joins TRBV6-1 and TRBJ2-1; maybe TRBD2 (6 bases). The CDR3 sequence is 15 residues long. Trimming pared 6 bases from V and 4 bases from J, leaving 16 bases between. Germline-derived CDR1 and CDR2 are MNHNS and SASEGT. CDR3 region: CASRPLSGLYNEQFF. The CDR3, as DNA: TGTGCCAGCAGACCTCTTAGCGGACTTTACAATGAGCAGTTCTTC.

This clonotype was recorded many times. The V and J genes are TRBV6-6 and TRBJ1-2, with D unresolved. Germline V gene sequence: CDR1 MNHNY, CDR2 SVGAGI (reference sequence). Between the trimmed V and J ends, which lost 1 base and 0 bases, there was a span of 12 bases. CDR3 size: 16 residues. CDR3 sequence reads: CASSYFPMATNYGYTF. DNA of the CDR3: TGTGCCAGCAGTTACTTTCCTATGGCAACTAACTATGGCTACACCTTC.

V and J are TRBV6-2 or TRBV6-3 and TRBJ1-1, with a weak D call TRBD1 (6 bases). Germline values: CDR1 MNHEY, CDR2 SVGEGT. The V end was cut by 4 bases, the J end by 5 bases, with 17 bases between. The CDR3 consists of 15 residues. CDR3 residues: CASSFHGGGRTEAFF. The CDR3 region has the DNA TGTGCCAGCAGTTTCCACGGCGGGGGGCGGACTGAAGCTTTCTTT.

This clonotype came up many times. This sequence joins TRBV30 and TRBJ1-5; D gene ambiguous. The V end lost 0 bases, the J end lost 3 bases, and 6 bases lay between the germline ends. The CDR3 totals 13 residues. Looked up from germline, CDR1 is GTSNPN and CDR2 is SVGIG (reference sequence). CDR3 sequence: CAWSVQYNQPQHF. The DNA of the CDR3 is TGTGCCTGGAGTGTACAGTACAATCAGCCCCAGCATTTT.

A few counts support this clonotype. The chain employs TRBV28 and TRBJ1-5; the D is unclear. The germline V gene encodes CDR1 MDHEN and CDR2 SYDVKM. V gave up 1 base and J gave up 4 bases, with 14 bases separating them. This CDR3 is 16 amino acids long. The CDR3 region has the DNA TGTGCCAGCAGTTTATATCTGTGGGGAGCAAATCAGCCCCAGCATTTT. Protein product: CASSLYLWGANQPQHF.

In its sample, this clonotype was seen a few times. The chain links TRBV20-1 to TRBJ1-1, with D possibly TRBD1 on 5 matching bases. In germline, CDR1 is DFQATT, CDR2 SNEGSKA (reference sequence). The CDR3 length is 15 residues. V was trimmed by 2 bases and J by 3 bases, leaving 16 bases between them. CDR3 nucleotides: TGCAGTGCTAGATCGTCTTACAGGTTAGACACTGAAGCTTTCTTT. Its translation: CSARSSYRLDTEAFF.

This clonotype was counted a few times. The rearrangement uses TRBV6-1 and TRBJ2-5; D not resolved. Germline values: CDR1 MNHNS, CDR2 SASEGT. The CDR3 contains 13 residues. Deletions cut 1 base from V and 5 bases from J, with 8 bases between. The CDR3 DNA is TGTGCCAGCAGTGAAGAACTAAGGGAGACCCAGTACTTC. Translation: CASSEELRETQYF.

This clonotype was detected ten times or more. CDR3 sequence reads: CASSDGRYEQYF. The CDR3 DNA reads TGCGCCAGCAGTGATGGCCGCTACGAGCAGTACTTC. The chain employs TRBV10-1 and TRBJ2-7; D gene ambiguous. This CDR3 has 12 amino acids. V shed 3 bases and J shed 3 bases, with 6 bases lying between them. Germline V lookup: CDR1 WNHNN, CDR2 SYGVQD (reference sequence).

This clonotype was seen ten or more times. The chain joins TRBV7-6 to TRBJ1-6; D is ambiguous. Germline lookup yields CDR1 SGHVS and CDR2 FNYEAQ. V was cut by 1 base and J by 6 bases, with 13 bases left in between. The CDR3 is 16 residues long. The CDR3 DNA reads as TGTGCCAGCAGCTTAGAGCCAGATTTTGGTAATTCACCCCTCCACTTT. It codes for CASSLEPDFGNSPLHF.

As concerns this clonotype: A much larger clone is a single base away; this may be a read error. CDR3 DNA: TGTGCCAGCAGTTCTATTCTGGGCGAGCAGTACTTC. It is translated as CASSSILGEQYF. The chain uses TRBV12-3 or TRBV12-4 and TRBJ2-7; D is undetermined. The CDR3 has 12 residues. V shed 4 bases and J shed 6 bases, with 10 bases lying between them.

V gene TRBV20-1 combines with J gene TRBJ2-2; TRBD2 aligns across 10 bases. The V segment lost 6 bases and the J segment 7 bases; nucleotides outside the gene matches: 5. The germline gives CDR1 DFQATT, CDR2 SNEGSKA (reference sequence). The CDR3 is 13 amino acids. CDR3 coding DNA: TGCAGTGCCAGGGCTAGCGGGGGCGGGGAGCTGTTTTTT. This codes for CSARASGGGELFF.

This clonotype has more than one count but fewer than ten. The chain employs TRBV7-9 and TRBJ2-7, with 9 bases aligning to TRBD1. The length of the CDR3 is 15 residues. J gave up 6 bases and V 6 bases, and 12 bases lay outside the gene matches. Germline-derived CDR1 and CDR2 are SEHNR and FQNEAQ (reference sequence). The CDR3 is CASSHTWDRVSEQYF. The DNA of the CDR3 is TGTGCCAGCAGTCACACGTGGGACAGGGTGTCCGAGCAGTACTTC.

The CDR3 region is CASSWGGQVETQYF. CDR3 nucleotides: TGTGCCAGCAGTTGGGGGGGGCAGGTGGAGACCCAGTACTTC. This sequence joins TRBV5-5 and TRBJ2-5; weak D call: TRBD2 (7 bases). The CDR3 has 14 amino acids. The germline gives CDR1 SGHKS, CDR2 YYEKEE (reference sequence). The V end lost 5 bases, the J end lost 5 bases, and 16 bases lay between the germline ends.

The gene calls are TRBV5-1 and TRBJ2-1; 9 positions agree with TRBD2. The germline V gene has CDR1 SGHRS and CDR2 YFSETQ. Trimming at V came to 0 bases and at J to 5 bases, leaving 3 bases not matched to a gene. The CDR3 is 15 residues long. The CDR3 bases are TGCGCCAGCAGCTTGGACTCTAGCGGGAACAATGAGCAGTTCTTC. This sequence encodes CASSLDSSGNNEQFF.

The V call is TRBV28, the J call TRBJ2-5; no reliable D call. The CDR3 is 13 residues long. Germline V gene sequence: CDR1 MDHEN, CDR2 SYDVKM. V was shortened by 3 bases and J by 7 bases, with 12 bases between the two germline ends. This CDR3 reads CASSFPGMATQYF. The DNA of the CDR3 is TGTGCCAGCAGTTTTCCAGGCATGGCGACCCAGTACTTC.

The sample holds many counts of this clonotype. The chain carries TRBV7-9 and TRBJ2-1; D may be TRBD1 or TRBD2 (5 bases each). The V end lost 4 bases, the J end lost 6 bases, and 16 bases lay between the germline ends. This CDR3 spans 15 amino acids. The germline CDR1 and CDR2 sequences are SEHNR and FQNEAQ (reference sequence). The CDR3 coding sequence is TGTGCCAGCAGCTCCGGGGCCCTAAGGGGCAATGAGCAGTTCTTC. Translated: CASSSGALRGNEQFF.

The genes are TRBV20-1 and TRBJ2-3, with 12 nucleotides matching TRBD2. The CDR3 consists of 15 residues. Germline values: CDR1 DFQATT, CDR2 SNEGSKA (reference sequence). With 4 bases clipped from V and 3 bases from J, the junction kept 5 bases outside the gene matches. CDR3 residues: CSAMILAGGTDTQYF. The CDR3 region has the DNA TGCAGTGCTATGATACTAGCGGGAGGTACAGATACGCAGTATTTT.

The rearrangement joins TRBV30 to TRBJ2-2; D may correspond to TRBD1 or TRBD2 (5 bases each). The CDR3 loop spans 14 amino acids. V was cut by 5 bases and J by 0 bases, with 10 bases left in between. The germline V gene encodes CDR1 GTSNPN and CDR2 SVGIG (reference sequence). This chain's CDR3 is CAWGDGSNTGELFF. For the CDR3, the DNA is TGTGCCTGGGGGGACGGATCGAACACCGGGGAGCTGTTTTTT.